Below, 20 T cell receptor beta chains from the same sample are listed, as sequenced in a study of shared clonotypes between healthy human individuals. CD45RO-negative CD8 cells positively selected for CCR7 made up the naive population, which excluded terminally differentiated effector memory CD45RA+ cells. TCRdb's table, derived via immunoSEQ multiplex PCR, lists solely in-frame clones and lacks some. In the table there are under 2,000,000 clones, roughly 95% of which are singletons. Sequencing used naive CD8+ T cells sorted from blood. These receptors all come from a man between 18 and 35 years old in good health.

The chain has TRBV7-6 and TRBJ2-7; D gene ambiguous. CDR1 is SGHVS, CDR2 FNYEAQ, per germline. Trimming pared 1 base from V and 3 bases from J, leaving 7 bases between. The CDR3 is made up of 13 amino acids. Here the CDR3 reads CASSLGSDYEQYF. The DNA of the CDR3 is TGTGCCAGCAGCTTAGGGTCAGACTACGAGCAGTACTTC.

This chain uses TRBV2 with TRBJ2-5; weak D call: TRBD2 (6 bases). The germline V gene encodes CDR1 SNHLY and CDR2 FYNNEI. The ends were cut back, 1 base at V and 5 bases at J, with 11 bases in the middle. The CDR3 spans 14 residues. The CDR3 DNA sequence: TGTGCCAGCAGTGAAGTAGGGGCGGGGGAGACCCAGTACTTC. Translated: CASSEVGAGETQYF.

This clone was recorded only once. The rearrangement links TRBV10-3 to TRBJ2-7, with D possibly being TRBD1 or TRBD2 (5 bases each). Trimming stripped 3 bases from V and 0 bases from J, with 12 bases between. The CDR3 consists of 15 residues. The germline V gene has CDR1 ENHRY and CDR2 SYGVKD. CDR3 DNA sequence: TGTGCCATCAGTGACATGGGACCGGGCTCCTACGAGCAGTACTTC. It yields the protein CAISDMGPGSYEQYF.

The genes are TRBV5-8 and TRBJ2-3; unclear D gene. Germline V gene sequence: CDR1 SGHTS, CDR2 YDEGEE. This CDR3 region has 13 residues. V gave up 3 bases and J gave up 2 bases, with 7 bases separating them. CDR3 DNA: TGTGCCAGCAGCTCCGGACCCACAGATACGCAGTATTTT. Translation: CASSSGPTDTQYF.

The rearrangement uses TRBV5-6 and TRBJ2-7, with 9 bases matching TRBD1. Losses at the gene ends were 4 bases for V and 3 bases for J; bases not matched to a gene: 11. The CDR3 consists of 16 residues. CDR1 and CDR2 (germline): SGHDT, YYEEEE. Here the CDR3 DNA reads TGTGCCAGCAGCCCCTTTGGACAGGGGACGTACTACGAGCAGTACTTC. This encodes CASSPFGQGTYYEQYF. The whole variable domain, filled in from reference TRBV5-6 and TRBJ2-7, reads DAGVTQSPTHLIKTRGQQVTLRCSPKSGHDTVSWYQQALGQGPQFIFQYYEEEERQRGNFPDRFSGHQFPNYSSELNVNALLLGDSALYLCASSPFGQGTYYEQYFGPGTRLTVT.

V is TRBV28 and J is TRBJ2-7; 7 bases line up with TRBD1. V shed 5 bases and J 0 bases; nucleotides not matched to a gene: 1. The CDR3 spans 13 residues. The germline CDR1 and CDR2 sequences are MDHEN and SYDVKM. CDR3 sequence (DNA): TGTGCCAGCAGTGGGACAGACTCCTACGAGCAGTACTTC. This encodes CASSGTDSYEQYF. The complete variable domain, with remaining parts taken from reference TRBV28 and TRBJ2-7, reads DVKVTQSSRYLVKRTGEKVFLECVQDMDHENMFWYRQDPGLGLRLIYFSYDVKMKEKGDIPEGYSVSREKKERFSLILESASTNQTSMYLCASSGTDSYEQYFGPGTRLTVT.

The chain is built from TRBV28 and TRBJ2-1, with TRBD2 matching 12 bases. CDR1 and CDR2 (germline): MDHEN, SYDVKM. CDR3 size: 15 residues. J gave up 8 bases and V 6 bases, and 8 bases lay outside the gene matches. The CDR3 spells CASSSGLAGLDEQFF. CDR3 bases: TGTGCCAGCAGCTCTGGACTAGCGGGGCTCGATGAGCAGTTCTTC.

The chain employs TRBV5-1 and TRBJ2-5, with D perhaps TRBD1 (6 bases). Deletions cut 2 bases from V and 5 bases from J, with 16 bases between. Germline V gene data show CDR1 as SGHRS and CDR2 as YFSETQ. There are 15 residues in the CDR3. CDR3 residues: CASSFPDSLGETQYF. CDR3 coding DNA: TGCGCCAGCAGCTTTCCGGACAGCCTGGGGGAGACCCAGTACTTC.

The DNA of the CDR3 is TGTGCCAGCTTTCTGACTAGTGGGGAAAGCGATGAGCAGTTCTTC. This codes for CASFLTSGESDEQFF. The chain carries TRBV2 and TRBJ2-1; weak D call: TRBD2 (6 bases). Germline loops: CDR1 SNHLY, CDR2 FYNNEI. CDR3 length: 15 amino acids. V was clipped by 8 bases and J by 8 bases, with 22 bases between them. Full variable domain (rest looked up from reference TRBV2 and TRBJ2-1): EPEVTQTPSHQVTQMGQEVILRCVPISNHLYFYWYRQILGQKVEFLVSFYNNEISEKSEIFDDQFSVERPDGSNFTLKIRSTKLEDSAMYFCASFLTSGESDEQFFGPGTRLTVL.

This chain connects TRBV11-3 to TRBJ2-1, with D perhaps TRBD2 (6 bases). The CDR3 spans 13 residues. CDR1 is SGHNT and CDR2 is YENEEA in the germline V gene. Trimming stripped 6 bases from V and 6 bases from J, with 12 bases between. CDR3 in DNA: TGTGCCAGCAGAGCTCGGGGGTCCAATGAGCAGTTCTTC. Amino acid sequence: CASRARGSNEQFF.

The chain links TRBV4-1 to TRBJ1-6, with unresolved D. Germline V gives CDR1 MGHRA, CDR2 YSYEKL. CDR3 length: 13 amino acids. Trimming cost V 0 bases and J 14 bases, with 11 bases left between them. This CDR3 reads CASSQDPILSLHF. The CDR3 nucleotides read TGCGCCAGCAGCCAAGACCCGATCTTGTCCCTCCACTTT.

The rearrangement joins TRBV6-1 to TRBJ1-4; no firm D call. The CDR3 covers 15 residues. CDR1 and CDR2 (germline): MNHNS, SASEGT. Trimming took 4 bases from V and 4 from J, leaving 13 bases between them. The CDR3 region is CASSVAPVINEKLFF. The CDR3 bases are TGTGCCAGCAGTGTCGCTCCGGTTATTAATGAAAAACTGTTTTTT.

The CDR3, as DNA: TGTGCCAGCAATCACGGACTAGCGGGAGGCACCGGGGAGCTGTTTTTT. Residues: CASNHGLAGGTGELFF. This sequence joins TRBV6-6 and TRBJ2-2, with 14 nucleotides matching TRBD2. Germline V gives CDR1 MNHNY, CDR2 SVGAGI (reference sequence). CDR3 length equals 16 residues. V shed 7 bases and J 4 bases; nucleotides not matched to a gene: 5.

The chain is built from TRBV18 and TRBJ2-5, with D possibly being TRBD1 or TRBD2 (6 bases each). Trimming pared 0 bases from V and 3 bases from J, leaving 11 bases between. The CDR3 is 15 residues long. Germline loops: CDR1 KGHSH, CDR2 LQKENI. The chain's CDR3 is CASSPPPGEEETQYF. The CDR3 coding sequence is TGTGCCAGCTCACCACCCCCAGGGGAGGAAGAGACCCAGTACTTC.

This clone showed up just once. The gene calls are TRBV27 and TRBJ1-6; 10 bases are a match to TRBD1. The trim removed 2 bases at V and 10 bases at J, leaving 8 bases unmatched. The CDR3 contains 16 residues. Germline-derived CDR1 and CDR2 are MNHEY and SMNVEV (reference sequence). In DNA, the CDR3 is TGTGCCAGCAGTTTAATCCCGGGACAGGGGTACTCACCCCTCCACTTT. Protein product: CASSLIPGQGYSPLHF.

The chain employs TRBV28 and TRBJ2-2; no clear D. The ends were cut back, 5 bases at V and 0 bases at J, with 10 bases in the middle. The length of the CDR3 is 15 residues. Germline CDR1 is MDHEN and CDR2 is SYDVKM. CDR3 sequence: CASSQEDANTGELFF. The CDR3 nucleotides are TGTGCCAGCAGTCAGGAAGACGCGAACACCGGGGAGCTGTTTTTT.

As concerns this clone: This CDR3 is also generated by other DNA sequences in the sample. J is TRBJ2-7 and V is TRBV7-9, with D uncertain. Germline V lookup: CDR1 SEHNR, CDR2 FQNEAQ (reference sequence). Trimming removed 2 bases at V and 0 bases at J, with 2 bases between. The CDR3 has 12 residues. CDR3 protein: CASSLSSYEQYF. CDR3 in DNA: TGTGCCAGCAGCTTATCCTCCTACGAGCAGTACTTC. The full variable domain, with the rest looked up from reference TRBV7-9 and TRBJ2-7, is DTGVSQNPRHKITKRGQNVTFRCDPISEHNRLYWYRQTLGQGPEFLTYFQNEAQLEKSRLLSDRFSAERPKGSFSTLEIQRTEQGDSAMYLCASSLSSYEQYFGPGTRLTVT.

J is TRBJ2-2 and V is TRBV6-6; 8 nucleotides align to TRBD1. Looked up from germline, CDR1 is MNHNY and CDR2 is SVGAGI (reference sequence). The junction had 1 base not matched to a gene; V was cut back by 5 bases and J by 5 bases. The CDR3 is 13 residues long. The CDR3 region is CASSRTGTGELFF. CDR3 bases: TGTGCCAGCAGTAGGACAGGGACCGGGGAGCTGTTTTTT.

This sequence joins TRBV2 and TRBJ1-1; D remains ambiguous. The germline gives CDR1 SNHLY, CDR2 FYNNEI. CDR3 size: 16 residues. Deletions cut 6 bases from V and 5 bases from J, with 22 bases between. The CDR3, as DNA: TGTGCCAGCAGGGGTCCGGACCGATTCCTGGAGACTGAAGCTTTCTTT. Amino acids: CASRGPDRFLETEAFF.

This clone was seen only once. The chain has TRBV6-5 and TRBJ2-3; D unresolved. CDR1 and CDR2 (germline): MNHEY, SVGAGI. The V end lost 6 bases, the J end lost 6 bases, and 16 bases lay between the germline ends. This CDR3 region has 14 residues. CDR3 DNA: TGTGCCAGCAGCCTATACCCCCAGCAGGATACGCAGTATTTT. Amino acids: CASSLYPQQDTQYF.